The next 22 T cell receptor beta chains were all read from a single sample in a study of CD8+CD57+ T cells in acquired aplastic anemia. The study profiled TCR beta VDJ and CDR3 using genomic DNA as template. A single record per CDR3 protein comes from TCRdb applying MiXCR to the reads. This sample has over 150,000 distinct CDR3 sequences; 63% occur once, and the top ten carry under 55%. Those patients picked for sequencing had displayed CD8+CD57+ cell expansion on flow cytometry. Sequenced input: sorted CD4+, CD8+, or CD8+CD57+ T cells (not recorded which) from PBMCs. The receptor set was obtained from a human donor with aplastic anemia.

This sequence joins TRBV25-1 and TRBJ1-6; D ambiguous. The CDR3 covers 15 residues. Deletions cut 7 bases from V and 1 base from J, with 11 bases between. Germline assignment: CDR1 MGHDK and CDR2 SYGVNS. In DNA form, the CDR3 reads TGTGCCAGCAACGGGTTGTCGTCCTATAATTCACCCCTCCACTTT. Translated: CASNGLSSYNSPLHF.

The chain recombines TRBV9 with TRBJ2-1, with D perhaps TRBD1 (5 bases). CDR3 length: 12 amino acids. V was pared by 0 bases and J by 9 bases, with 7 bases between. Germline loops: CDR1 SGDLS, CDR2 YYNGEE. The CDR3 here is CASSVGGLEQFF. The CDR3 DNA is TGTGCCAGCAGCGTAGGGGGCCTTGAGCAGTTCTTC.

This sequence joins TRBV20-1 and TRBJ1-1; D unclear. Germline-derived CDR1 and CDR2 are DFQATT and SNEGSKA (reference sequence). CDR3 length equals 13 residues. The V end lost 5 bases, the J end lost 1 base, and 11 bases lay between the germline ends. The CDR3 coding sequence is TGCAGTGCTCGCGCCAGGAGGAACACTGAAGCTTTCTTT. Encoded protein: CSARARRNTEAFF.

This clonotype was counted once. The chain joins TRBV10-3 to TRBJ2-5; D is ambiguous. From germline, CDR1 is ENHRY and CDR2 SYGVKD. Between the trimmed V and J ends, which lost 5 bases and 1 base, there was a span of 14 bases. CDR3 length: 15 amino acids. In DNA form, the CDR3 reads TGTGCCATCAGTACGTCAGGCTTAGCCCAAGAGACCCAGTACTTC. This translates into CAISTSGLAQETQYF.

The V call is TRBV7-3, the J call TRBJ1-6; TRBD1 matches 7 bases. The ends lost 2 bases at V and 6 bases at J; junction bases unmatched: 1. This CDR3 has 14 residues. The germline gives CDR1 SGHTA, CDR2 FQGTGA. CDR3 region: CASSLQGGNSPLHF. The CDR3 DNA reads as TGTGCCAGCAGCTTACAGGGGGGTAATTCACCCCTCCACTTT.

The CDR3 loop is CASSLNGGTDTQYF. The CDR3 DNA is TGTGCCAGCAGCTTAAACGGAGGCACAGATACGCAGTATTTT. V usage is TRBV7-9 and J usage is TRBJ2-3; D call uncertain. Trimming shortened V by 2 bases and J by 1 base, and 7 bases separated the two germline ends. From germline, CDR1 is SEHNR and CDR2 FQNEAQ (reference sequence). This CDR3 spans 14 amino acids.

The table lists this clonotype with many counts. The chain employs TRBV27 and TRBJ2-7; 7 bases match TRBD1. The CDR3 extends over 13 amino acids. Germline loops: CDR1 MNHEY, CDR2 SMNVEV (reference sequence). Germline trimming cut 6 bases from V and 4 bases from J; bases unmatched to any gene: 6. CDR3 sequence: CASRGTVPYEQYF. CDR3 coding DNA: TGTGCCAGCAGGGGGACAGTTCCTTACGAGCAGTACTTC.

The V call is TRBV15, the J call TRBJ2-3; D unresolved. Per germline, CDR1 LNHNV and CDR2 YYDKDF (reference sequence). Trimming took off 1 base at V and 3 bases at J, with 8 bases between the two ends. The CDR3 spans 14 residues. CDR3 residues: CATSRGVGTDTQYF. CDR3 sequence (DNA): TGTGCCACCAGCAGAGGGGTCGGGACAGATACGCAGTATTTT.

This clonotype is a singleton in its sample. The chain couples TRBV12-3 or TRBV12-4 to TRBJ1-2; tentative D call: TRBD1 (6 bases). The CDR3 sequence is 13 residues long. V shed 7 bases and J shed 0 bases, with 9 bases lying between them. CDR3 nucleotide sequence: TGTGCCAGCAACAGGGAAGCTAACTATGGCTACACCTTC. Its translation: CASNREANYGYTF.

This clonotype was seen at least ten times. The chain joins TRBV7-6 to TRBJ1-1, with a tentative D call TRBD1 (5 bases). Trimming cost V 6 bases and J 3 bases, with 14 bases left between them. Germline assignment: CDR1 SGHVS and CDR2 FNYEAQ. The CDR3 has 14 amino acids. The CDR3 sequence: CASRIGGEDTEAFF. In DNA, the CDR3 is TGTGCCAGCAGAATCGGAGGGGAGGACACTGAAGCTTTCTTT.

This chain links TRBV7-8 with TRBJ1-2, with D possibly being TRBD1 (5 bases). Germline CDR1 and CDR2: SGHVS and FQNEAQ. With 8 bases removed from V and 4 bases from J, the gap between germline ends came to 23 bases. This CDR3 region has 16 residues. This chain's CDR3 is CASRQYEVGTGYGYTF. CDR3 coding DNA: TGTGCCAGCCGCCAGTACGAAGTGGGCACAGGCTATGGCTACACCTTC. Combining the CDR3 with reference TRBV7-8 and TRBJ1-2 gives the whole variable domain GAGVSQSPRYKVAKRGQDVALRCDPISGHVSLFWYQQALGQGPEFLTYFQNEAQLDKSGLPSDRFFAERPEGSVSTLKIQRTQQEDSAVYLCASRQYEVGTGYGYTFGSGTRLTVV.

This clonotype was observed at least ten times. In this CDR3 the conserved last residue, phenylalanine or tryptophan, is missing, so a read error is likely. J is TRBJ2-5 and V is TRBV29-1, with 9 bases lining up with TRBD1. The J segment lost 4 bases and the V segment lost 7 bases, leaving 10 bases of the junction unmatched. This CDR3 has 14 amino acids. Germline assignment: CDR1 SQVTM and CDR2 ANQGSEA. Written as DNA, the CDR3 is TGCAGCGATATCCCGGGACAGGGATTAGAGACCCAGTACTCC. This codes for CSDIPGQGLETQYS.

This rearrangement joins TRBV15 to TRBJ2-5, with D unclear. This CDR3 has 14 amino acids. Germline-derived CDR1 and CDR2 are LNHNV and YYDKDF (reference sequence). The V end was cut by 3 bases, the J end by 4 bases, with 12 bases between. CDR3 sequence: CATSRDDIPETQYF. The CDR3 region has the DNA TGTGCCACCAGCAGGGACGACATCCCAGAGACCCAGTACTTC.

The chain has TRBV7-9 and TRBJ2-2; a possible D gene is TRBD2 (5 bases). Germline V lookup: CDR1 SEHNR, CDR2 FQNEAQ (reference sequence). V was cut by 4 bases and J by 2 bases, with 14 bases left in between. The CDR3 contains 16 residues. DNA for the CDR3: TGTGCCAGCAGCTCCCCGACTATCCTTAACACCGGGGAGCTGTTTTTT. This gives the protein CASSSPTILNTGELFF. Filled out from reference TRBV7-9 and TRBJ2-2, the complete variable domain reads DTGVSQNPRHKITKRGQNVTFRCDPISEHNRLYWYRQTLGQGPEFLTYFQNEAQLEKSRLLSDRFSAERPKGSFSTLEIQRTEQGDSAMYLCASSSPTILNTGELFFGEGSRLTVL.

This clonotype has a handful of counts. This chain uses TRBV10-3 with TRBJ1-6; TRBD1 matches 7 bases. Per germline, CDR1 ENHRY and CDR2 SYGVKD. V shed 4 bases and J 5 bases; nucleotides not matched to a gene: 5. CDR3 size: 15 residues. CDR3 in amino acids: CAISGQGYDNSPLHF. CDR3 sequence (DNA): TGTGCCATCAGTGGACAGGGATACGATAATTCACCCCTCCACTTT.

The chain combines TRBV4-1 with TRBJ2-7; D ambiguous. The germline CDR1 and CDR2 sequences are MGHRA and YSYEKL. The CDR3 is 13 residues long. The ends were cut back, 2 bases at V and 2 bases at J, with 7 bases in the middle. The CDR3 here is CASSQTVTYEQYF. Written as DNA, the CDR3 is TGCGCCAGCAGCCAAACAGTTACCTACGAGCAGTACTTC.

Turning to this clonotype: The junction shows a germline mismatch at one end, possibly a read error. This chain joins TRBV4-2 and TRBJ2-7, with TRBD1 as a possible D gene (5 bases). CDR1 is LGHNA and CDR2 is YNFKEQ in the germline V gene. This CDR3 is 15 amino acids long. CDR3 nucleotide sequence: TGTTCCAGCAGCCAAGTCCAGGGTCAAAACTACGAGCAGTACTTC. It translates to CSSSQVQGQNYEQYF.

The gene calls are TRBV7-2 and TRBJ2-7; maybe TRBD2 (6 bases). Germline V gene sequence: CDR1 SGHTA, CDR2 FQGNSA. V was shortened by 1 base and J by 3 bases, with 25 bases between the two germline ends. This CDR3 has 19 amino acids. The CDR3 sequence is CASSLVKGGSGDIFYEQYF. As DNA, the CDR3 is TGTGCCAGCAGCTTAGTAAAGGGAGGATCGGGGGATATCTTCTACGAGCAGTACTTC. Variable domain in full (rest from reference TRBV7-2 and TRBJ2-7): GAGVSQSPSNKVTEKGKDVELRCDPISGHTALYWYRQSLGQGLEFLIYFQGNSAPDKSGLPSDRFSAERTGGSVSTLTIQRTQQEDSAVYLCASSLVKGGSGDIFYEQYFGPGTRLTVT.

Notes on this clonotype: The junction shows a germline mismatch at one end, possibly a read error. The chain joins TRBV7-9 to TRBJ1-6; maybe TRBD1 (5 bases). From germline, CDR1 is SEHNR and CDR2 FQNEAQ (reference sequence). This CDR3 region has 15 residues. This CDR3 is CASGLVRGNNSPLHF. The CDR3 DNA reads TGTGCCAGCGGCTTAGTACGGGGGAATAATTCACCCCTCCATTTT.

This chain links TRBV7-9 with TRBJ2-3; D is ambiguous. The CDR3 is 12 amino acids. The V gene lost 5 bases and the J gene lost 5 bases, with 8 bases spanning the gap. The V gene's germline CDR1 is SEHNR and CDR2 FQNEAQ (reference sequence). The CDR3 nucleotides are TGTGCCAGCAGCCCCACCAGAGATACGCAGTATTTT. Its protein is CASSPTRDTQYF. Combining the CDR3 with reference TRBV7-9 and TRBJ2-3 gives the whole variable domain DTGVSQNPRHKITKRGQNVTFRCDPISEHNRLYWYRQTLGQGPEFLTYFQNEAQLEKSRLLSDRFSAERPKGSFSTLEIQRTEQGDSAMYLCASSPTRDTQYFGPGTRLTVL.

This chain joins TRBV2 and TRBJ1-1; TRBD1 might be the D (5 bases). Trimming took 11 bases from V and 10 from J, leaving 20 bases between them. Germline-derived CDR1 and CDR2 are SNHLY and FYNNEI. The CDR3 has 12 residues. In DNA, the CDR3 is TGTGCCCGCGGGGGTAACGGTGTGCGAGCTTTCTTT. Residues: CARGGNGVRAFF.

This clonotype was observed a few times. This chain uses TRBV15 with TRBJ1-4, with D maybe TRBD1 (5 bases). The CDR3 is 15 residues long. The V and J ends lost 1 base and 8 bases respectively, with 14 bases between them. CDR1 is LNHNV and CDR2 is YYDKDF in the germline V gene (reference sequence). The CDR3 coding sequence is TGTGCCACCAGCAGAGGACGCAGGGTGACCGAAAAACTGTTTTTT. Its translation: CATSRGRRVTEKLFF.